This is a list of T cell receptor beta chains from one sample in a study of human T cells and chemical hapten exposure. TCRdb reprocessed the RACE reads with MiXCR, giving one entry per CDR3 protein. The sample lists about 380,000 distinct CDR3 sequences, 4.8% occurring once. The material sequenced was whole blood, taken in connection with sensitization to the hapten diphenylcyclopropenone (DPC). The receptors were sampled from a woman between 45 and 65 years old with alopecia areata. Some clones in this sample may be carry-over from other donors' samples. Each CDR3 is given with its conserved first and last residue. A D gene is named only where the DNA matches it firmly. Clone sizes are given selectively: once, few, many, or a class where the clone is expanded.

j_call v_call clone_size d_call cdr3_nt cdr3_aa
TRBJ1-1 TRBV25-1 NA NA TGTGCCAGCAGTGAATTCGTGAACACTGAAGCTTTCTTT CASSEFVNTEAFF
TRBJ2-2 TRBV6-5 many TRBD2 TGTGCCAGCAGTAGTCGGGGGGCCGGGGAGCTGTTTTTT CASSSRGAGELFF
TRBJ2-7 TRBV29-1 few NA TGCAGCGTTGTGGTGACAGCCTACGAGCAGTACTTC CSVVVTAYEQYF
TRBJ2-1 TRBV12-3/TRBV12-4 few TRBD2 TGTGCCAGCAGCCCTACTAGCGTCGGGGGGGAGCAGTTCTTC CASSPTSVGGEQFF
TRBJ2-4 TRBV7-2 NA TRBD1 TGTGCCAGCAGCCCCGAAGGGACAGGGGCCTTAAGGGCCAAAAACATTCAGTACTTC CASSPEGTGALRAKNIQYF
TRBJ1-1 TRBV12-3/TRBV12-4 few TRBD1 TGTGCCAGCAGTTTAAAGGGACAGGGAGGCGGGACTGAAGCTTTCTTT CASSLKGQGGGTEAFF
TRBJ2-3 TRBV29-1 many NA TGCAGCGTCCAACCTGGGCGAATCACAGATACGCAGTATTTT CSVQPGRITDTQYF
TRBJ1-1 TRBV27 many NA TGTGCCAGCAGTTTATACGGACAGAACACTGAAGCTTTCTTT CASSLYGQNTEAFF
TRBJ1-1 TRBV6-5 few NA TGTGCCAGCAGAGACCGGATCACCCTGAACACTGAAGCTTTCTTT CASRDRITLNTEAFF
TRBJ2-3 TRBV5-1 NA NA TGCGCCAGCAGCTTGGGAGTAGCTTACCGCACAGATACGCAGTATTTT CASSLGVAYRTDTQYF
TRBJ1-2 TRBV4-3 many NA TGCGCCAGCAGCCAAGATGATCGGGGGGACGGTGGCTACACCTTC CASSQDDRGDGGYTF
TRBJ2-5 TRBV6-6 many TRBD1 TGTGCCAGCAGTTACTCTGGGACAGGGAGGGAGACCCAGTACTTC CASSYSGTGRETQYF
TRBJ1-4 TRBV3-1 NA TRBD1 TGTGCCAGCAGCTACCGACAGGGGGCAGGGGAAAAACTGTTTTTT CASSYRQGAGEKLFF
TRBJ2-3 TRBV13 many NA TGTGCCAGCAGCCCGACTAGGGGTGAACTCACAGATACGCAGTATTTT CASSPTRGELTDTQYF
TRBJ1-4 TRBV2 NA NA TGTGCCAGCAGGGGGTTTGCAACTAATGAAAAACTGTTTTTT CASRGFATNEKLFF
TRBJ1-4 TRBV20-1 many NA TGCAGTGCTGGAGTCCGGACTGGTGAAAAACTGTTTTTT CSAGVRTGEKLFF
TRBJ1-5 TRBV5-6 NA NA TGTGCCAGCAGCTCTATCAATCAGCCCCAGCATTTT CASSSINQPQHF
TRBJ1-3 TRBV12-3/TRBV12-4 NA NA TGTGCCAGCAGCCGACAGGTTCTATCTGGAAACACCATATATTTT CASSRQVLSGNTIYF
TRBJ1-5 TRBV27 NA NA TGTGCCAGCAGTTCCTTCAGGGAGGGTCAGCCCCAGCATTTT CASSSFREGQPQHF
TRBJ1-1 TRBV6-6 many NA TGTGCCAGCAGTTACGGGGACGGGGGTCGCACTGAAGCTTTCTTT CASSYGDGGRTEAFF
TRBJ1-4 TRBV10-3 many TRBD1 TGTGCCATCAGTGGGCAGGGGGCAAGGGAAAAACTGTTTTTT CAISGQGAREKLFF
TRBJ2-5 TRBV5-6 many NA TGTGCCAGCAGCTTGCAGGGGCCCCAGGAGACCCAGTACTTC CASSLQGPQETQYF
TRBJ1-4 TRBV20-1 few NA TGCAGTGCTAGAGACATCGAAGGGAATAATGAAAAACTGTTTTTT CSARDIEGNNEKLFF
TRBJ2-2 TRBV7-9 many NA TGTGCCAGCAGCTCAGAGGACAGACCTCCTCGGTTCGCGAACACCGGGGAGCTGTTTTTT CASSSEDRPPRFANTGELFF
TRBJ2-3 TRBV7-2 many NA TGTGCCAGCAGCTTAATCGGTACCGCTACAACAGATACGCAGTATTTT CASSLIGTATTDTQYF
TRBJ2-3 TRBV3-1 NA TRBD2 TGTGCCAGCAGCCAAGGGATTTCGACTAGCGACCCAGATACGCAGTATTTT CASSQGISTSDPDTQYF
TRBJ2-5 TRBV6-5 NA NA TGTGCCAGCAGTACAGGGTTAGTTCAGACCCAGTACTTC CASSTGLVQTQYF
TRBJ2-1 TRBV6-2/TRBV6-3 few NA TGTGCCAGCGGACAGTTTGCCTACAATGAGCAGTTCTTC CASGQFAYNEQFF
TRBJ1-5 TRBV5-6 few NA TGTGCCAGCAGCTTGGGACAGGCCAGTCAGCCCCAGCATTTT CASSLGQASQPQHF
TRBJ1-1 TRBV20-1 few NA TGCAGTGCCCCTACAACCCAGGGGTCGGACACTGAAGCTTTCTTT CSAPTTQGSDTEAFF
TRBJ2-3 TRBV29-1 few NA TGCAGCGTTGATGTGCGGGCACTAAGCACAGATACGCAGTATTTT CSVDVRALSTDTQYF
TRBJ2-5 TRBV7-9 few TRBD1 TGTGCCAGCAGCTCAACAGGGGGCGGAAAGACCCAGTACTTC CASSSTGGGKTQYF
TRBJ2-5 TRBV4-3 NA NA TGCGCCAGCAGCCAAGTTGCTTCGTTGGGGGAAGAGACCCAGTACTTC CASSQVASLGEETQYF
TRBJ2-3 TRBV5-1 many TRBD2 TGCGCCAGCAGCTTGGTCCCAGCGGGAGGCACAGATACGCAGTATTTT CASSLVPAGGTDTQYF
TRBJ1-1 TRBV20-1 many NA TGCAGTGCCCCAGGGAGAGGAGGGACTGAAGCTTTCTTT CSAPGRGGTEAFF
TRBJ2-4 TRBV12-3/TRBV12-4 many NA TGTGCCAGCAGTTTAGACAGATTAGCCAAAAACATTCAGTACTTC CASSLDRLAKNIQYF
TRBJ1-5 TRBV25-1 few NA TGTGCCAGCAGTGGACCTTCAAAGTGGGGTCGGAAGGGTGACAATCAGCCCCAGCATTTT CASSGPSKWGRKGDNQPQHF
TRBJ2-5 TRBV29-1 few NA TGCAGCGTTGTTAGGAGGGGAAGCGCAGAGACCCAGTACTTC CSVVRRGSAETQYF
TRBJ2-7 TRBV14 many NA TGTGCCAGCAGCCATTATACCGGGGGCTACGAGCAGTACTTC CASSHYTGGYEQYF
TRBJ2-2 TRBV19 few NA TGTGCCAGTAACTCTTTGAACACCGGGGAGCTGTTTTTT CASNSLNTGELFF
TRBJ2-2 TRBV6-2/TRBV6-3 few TRBD1 TGTGCCAGCAGCCGACAGGGGTCCTCCACCGGGGAGCTGTTTTTT CASSRQGSSTGELFF
TRBJ1-1 TRBV21-1 NA NA TGTGCCAGCAGCGGACGCGCAGGGGGGTTTAGCACTGAAGCTTTCTTT CASSGRAGGFSTEAFF
TRBJ2-7 TRBV29-1 NA TRBD1 TGCAGCGTGGTGGGGACAGGCTACGAGCAGTACTTC CSVVGTGYEQYF
TRBJ2-7 TRBV27 NA TRBD2 TGTGCCAGCAGTTTCATCGGGGGGGCCTGGGAGCAGTACTTC CASSFIGGAWEQYF
TRBJ1-3 TRBV7-8 few NA TGTGCCAGCAGCGCGACACCCCGCTCTGGAAACACCATATATTTT CASSATPRSGNTIYF